This T cell receptor beta chain derives from a study of human thymus T cells. Study-wide results and limits: Related research reported highly overlapping thymic repertoires among unrelated individuals. In thymic and blood repertoires alike, V and J usage looked biased.

This table comes from immunoSEQ multiplex PCR, and its TCRdb copy is limited to in-frame clones, with some not included. The table shows tens of thousands of clones, with 90% to 95% occurring only once. With respect to this clone: What it recognizes is unknown.

V lost 5 bases to trimming and J lost 10 bases, with 21 bases between them. Germline CDR1 is SGHTA and CDR2 is FQGTGA. The CDR3 extends over 15 amino acids. Surgeons resected thymus tissue during corrective heart surgery. Donation was from healthy Finnish infants who were having corrective surgery that addressed congenital heart defects. The chain joins TRBV7-3 to TRBJ2-1; perhaps D is TRBD1 or TRBD2 (6 bases each). The receptor's source is a girl under three years old with a congenital heart defect but otherwise immunologically healthy. The specimen was thymus tissue. In nucleotides, the CDR3 is TGTGCCAGCAGCCCCCCGGGGGCCCGCCGGGGGGAGCAGTTCTTC. Protein: CASSPPGARRGEQFF.